These 5 T cell receptor beta chains were all obtained from the same sample, sequenced in a study of neurological immune-mediated disorders. One entry per CDR3 protein, called by TCRdb with MiXCR from the 5' RACE reads. This sample has 45,000 to 55,000 distinct CDR3 sequences, with 3% to 3.5% found just once. Sequenced material: PBMCs. The source of these receptors is a man aged 35 to 55 with multiple sclerosis.

The chain's CDR3 is CASRPSGGAKGTEAFF. In DNA, the CDR3 is TGTGCCAGCAGACCCTCAGGGGGCGCAAAAGGCACTGAAGCTTTCTTT. The genes are TRBV7-3 and TRBJ1-1; 8 nucleotides agree with TRBD1. The V gene end was trimmed by 6 bases and the J gene end by 4 bases; junction bases not matched to a gene: 13. The CDR3 is 16 residues long. Germline V gene sequence: CDR1 SGHTA, CDR2 FQGTGA.

As regards this clonotype: A read error may explain this, as a much larger clone is one base away. V and J are TRBV6-2 or TRBV6-3 and TRBJ1-6; the D is unclear. CDR3 length equals 12 residues. Germline V gene lookup returns CDR1 MNHEY and CDR2 SVGEGT. CDR3 protein: CASWEYNSHLHF. The CDR3 DNA follows: TGTGCCAGCTGGGAGTATAATTCACACCTCCACTTT.

This clonotype appeared many times. V gene TRBV4-2 combines with J gene TRBJ1-2; TRBD1 matches at 10 bases. The ends lost 0 bases at V and 2 bases at J; junction bases unmatched: 3. CDR3 length: 16 amino acids. Germline loops: CDR1 LGHNA, CDR2 YNFKEQ. CDR3 in amino acids: CASSQEGGQGNYGYTF. The CDR3 nucleotides read TGTGCCAGCAGCCAAGAGGGGGGACAGGGGAACTATGGCTACACCTTC.

The chain is built from TRBV11-2 and TRBJ2-7; a weak D match, TRBD2 (5 bases). The CDR3 is made up of 15 amino acids. CDR1 is SGHAT, CDR2 FQNNGV, per germline. V dropped 3 bases and J dropped 6 bases, with 18 bases sitting between them. CDR3 loop: CASSLDNRDLAEQYF. The CDR3 nucleotides are TGTGCCAGCAGCTTGGATAACCGGGATTTAGCCGAGCAGTACTTC.

This clonotype was recorded a few times. The V and J genes are TRBV7-2 and TRBJ2-2; TRBD1 is a possible D gene (6 bases). Germline V gene sequence: CDR1 SGHTA, CDR2 FQGNSA. V was cut by 4 bases and J by 0 bases, with 6 bases left in between. The CDR3 runs to 14 residues. In nucleotides, the CDR3 is TGTGCCAGCAGCTGGGACACGAACACCGGGGAGCTGTTTTTT. The encoded protein is CASSWDTNTGELFF.